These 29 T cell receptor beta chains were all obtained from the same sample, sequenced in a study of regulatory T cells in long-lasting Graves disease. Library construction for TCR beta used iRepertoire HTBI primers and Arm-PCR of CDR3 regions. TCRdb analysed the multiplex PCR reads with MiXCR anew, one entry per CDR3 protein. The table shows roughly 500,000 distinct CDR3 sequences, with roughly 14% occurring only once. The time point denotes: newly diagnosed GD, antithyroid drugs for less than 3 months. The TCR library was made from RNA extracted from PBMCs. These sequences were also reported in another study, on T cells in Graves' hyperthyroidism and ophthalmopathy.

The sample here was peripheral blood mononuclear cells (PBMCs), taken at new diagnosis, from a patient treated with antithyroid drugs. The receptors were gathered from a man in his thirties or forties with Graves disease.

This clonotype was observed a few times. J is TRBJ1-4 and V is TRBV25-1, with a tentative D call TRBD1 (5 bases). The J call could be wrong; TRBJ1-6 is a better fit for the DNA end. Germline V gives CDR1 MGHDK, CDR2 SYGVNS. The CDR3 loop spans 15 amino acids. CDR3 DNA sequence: TGTGCCAGCAGTGAATCGTTAACAGGAGATTCACCCCTCCACTTT. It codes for CASSESLTGDSPLHF.

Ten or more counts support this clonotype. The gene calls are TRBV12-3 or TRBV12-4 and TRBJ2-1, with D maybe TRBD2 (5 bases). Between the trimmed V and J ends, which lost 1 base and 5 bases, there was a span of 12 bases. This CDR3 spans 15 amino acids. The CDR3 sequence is CASSLEAHGDNEQFF. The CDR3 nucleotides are TGTGCCAGCAGTTTAGAGGCCCACGGGGACAATGAGCAGTTCTTC.

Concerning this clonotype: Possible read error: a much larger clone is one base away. CDR3 sequence reads: CSAREIRAGRLYEQYF. The CDR3 DNA follows: TGCAGTGCTAGAGAGATAAGAGCGGGACGTTTATACGAGCAGTACTTC. The gene calls are TRBV20-1 and TRBJ2-7; 7 positions match TRBD2. Unmatched junction bases numbered 12, after V lost 0 bases and J lost 4 bases. The CDR3 length is 16 residues. Germline V gene sequence: CDR1 DFQATT, CDR2 SNEGSKA (reference sequence).

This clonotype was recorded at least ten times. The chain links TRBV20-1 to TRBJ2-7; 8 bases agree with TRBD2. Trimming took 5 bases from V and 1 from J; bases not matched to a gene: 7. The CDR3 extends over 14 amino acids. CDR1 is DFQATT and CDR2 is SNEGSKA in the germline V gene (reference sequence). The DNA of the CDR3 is TGCAGTGCTCGAGCGGGAGATGGGTCCTACGAGCAGTACTTC. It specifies CSARAGDGSYEQYF.

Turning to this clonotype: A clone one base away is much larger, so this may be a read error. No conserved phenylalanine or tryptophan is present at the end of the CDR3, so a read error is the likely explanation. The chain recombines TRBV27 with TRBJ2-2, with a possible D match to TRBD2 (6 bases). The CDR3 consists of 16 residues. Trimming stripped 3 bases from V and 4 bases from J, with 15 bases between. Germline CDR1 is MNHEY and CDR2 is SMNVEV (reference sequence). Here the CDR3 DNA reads TGTGCCAGCAGTTTTAGGGCCGGGACTTCCACCGGGGAGCTGTTTTCT. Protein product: CASSFRAGTSTGELFS.

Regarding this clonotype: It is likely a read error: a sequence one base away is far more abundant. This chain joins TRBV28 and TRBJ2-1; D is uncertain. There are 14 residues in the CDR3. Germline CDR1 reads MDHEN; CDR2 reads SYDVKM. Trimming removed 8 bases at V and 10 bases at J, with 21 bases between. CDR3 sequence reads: CASLEAKSSYEQFF. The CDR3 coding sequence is TGTGCCAGCCTTGAAGCTAAAAGCTCCTACGAGCAGTTCTTC. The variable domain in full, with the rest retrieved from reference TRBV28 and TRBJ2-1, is DVKVTQSSRYLVKRTGEKVFLECVQDMDHENMFWYRQDPGLGLRLIYFSYDVKMKEKGDIPEGYSVSREKKERFSLILESASTNQTSMYLCASLEAKSSYEQFFGPGTRLTVL.

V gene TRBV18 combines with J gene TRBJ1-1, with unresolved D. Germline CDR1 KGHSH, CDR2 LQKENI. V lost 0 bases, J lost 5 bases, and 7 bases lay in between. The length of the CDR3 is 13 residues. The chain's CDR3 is CASSPPRRTEAFF. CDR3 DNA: TGTGCCAGCTCACCACCGAGGCGGACTGAAGCTTTCTTT.

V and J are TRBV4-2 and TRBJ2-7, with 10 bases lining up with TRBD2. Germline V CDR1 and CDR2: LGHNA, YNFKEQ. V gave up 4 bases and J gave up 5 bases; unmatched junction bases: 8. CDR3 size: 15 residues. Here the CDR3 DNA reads TGTGCCAGCAGCCCTGCTAGCGGGAGTGTCCACGAGCAGTACTTC. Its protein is CASSPASGSVHEQYF.

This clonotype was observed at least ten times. The CDR3 spells CSARDSPGAEQYF. The CDR3 nucleotides read TGCAGTGCTAGGGACAGCCCGGGGGCCGAGCAGTACTTC. The V gene is TRBV20-1, the J gene TRBJ2-7; the D call may be TRBD1 or TRBD2 (6 bases each). Trimming left V 3 bases short and J 6 bases short, with 15 bases between. The CDR3 sequence is 13 residues long. CDR1 and CDR2 (germline): DFQATT, SNEGSKA (reference sequence).

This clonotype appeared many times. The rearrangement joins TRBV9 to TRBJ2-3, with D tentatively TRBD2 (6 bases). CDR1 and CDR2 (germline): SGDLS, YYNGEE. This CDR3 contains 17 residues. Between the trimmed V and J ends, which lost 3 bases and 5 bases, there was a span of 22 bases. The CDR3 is CASSGTKSSGSRDTQYF. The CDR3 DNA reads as TGTGCCAGCAGCGGAACGAAGAGTAGCGGATCAAGAGATACGCAGTATTTT.

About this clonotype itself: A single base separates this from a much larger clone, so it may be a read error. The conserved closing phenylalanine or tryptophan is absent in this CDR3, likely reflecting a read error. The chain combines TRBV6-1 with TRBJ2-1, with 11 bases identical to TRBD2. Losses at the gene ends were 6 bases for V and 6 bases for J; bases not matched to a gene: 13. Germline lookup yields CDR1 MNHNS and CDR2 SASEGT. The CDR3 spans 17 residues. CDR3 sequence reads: CASSPRRTSGSVNEQFL. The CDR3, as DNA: TGTGCCAGCAGCCCCCGCCGGACTAGCGGGTCCGTCAATGAGCAGTTCCTC.

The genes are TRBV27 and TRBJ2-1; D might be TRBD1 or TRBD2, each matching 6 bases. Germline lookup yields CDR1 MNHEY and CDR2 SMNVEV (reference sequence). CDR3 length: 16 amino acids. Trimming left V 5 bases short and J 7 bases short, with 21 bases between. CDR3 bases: TGTGCCAGCAGTGGCCGGGGGCAAAGCCTGGGGAATGAGCAGTTCTTC. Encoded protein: CASSGRGQSLGNEQFF.

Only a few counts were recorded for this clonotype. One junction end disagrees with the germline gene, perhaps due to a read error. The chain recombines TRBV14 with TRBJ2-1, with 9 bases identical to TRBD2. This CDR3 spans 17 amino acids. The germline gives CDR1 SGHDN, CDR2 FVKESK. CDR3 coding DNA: TGTGCCAGCAGCCAAGACCGGGCGGGAGGGTCCTACAATGGGCAGTTCTTC. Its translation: CASSQDRAGGSYNGQFF.

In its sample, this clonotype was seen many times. The CDR3 bases are TGTGCCAGCAGTACCAGACTAGCGGGAGTGAGCTCCTACGAGCAGTACTTC. Its protein product is CASSTRLAGVSSYEQYF. This chain uses TRBV13 with TRBJ2-7; 12 nucleotides line up with TRBD2. From germline, CDR1 is PRHDT and CDR2 FYEKMQ (reference sequence). The CDR3 is 17 residues long. V was pared by 6 bases and J by 0 bases, with 9 bases of the junction left unmatched.

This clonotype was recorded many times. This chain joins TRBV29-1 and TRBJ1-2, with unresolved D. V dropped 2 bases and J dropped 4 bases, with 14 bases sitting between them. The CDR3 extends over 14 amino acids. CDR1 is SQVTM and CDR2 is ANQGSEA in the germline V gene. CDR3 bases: TGCAGCGTTGAAAGGGTAGGGAGTGGCTATGGCTACACCTTC. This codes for CSVERVGSGYGYTF.

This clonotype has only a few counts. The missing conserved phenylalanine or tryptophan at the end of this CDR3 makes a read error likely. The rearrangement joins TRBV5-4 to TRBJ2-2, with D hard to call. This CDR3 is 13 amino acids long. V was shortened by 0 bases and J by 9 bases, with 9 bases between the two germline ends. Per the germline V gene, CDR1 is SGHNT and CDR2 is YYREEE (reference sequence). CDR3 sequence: CASSLEAGRELFL. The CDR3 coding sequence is TGTGCCAGCAGCTTGGAGGCCGGGCGGGAGCTGTTTCTT.

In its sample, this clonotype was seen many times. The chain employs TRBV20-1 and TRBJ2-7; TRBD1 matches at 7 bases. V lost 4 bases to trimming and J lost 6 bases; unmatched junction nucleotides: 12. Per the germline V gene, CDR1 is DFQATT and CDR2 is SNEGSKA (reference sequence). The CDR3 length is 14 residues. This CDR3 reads CSAIIQGFEREQYF. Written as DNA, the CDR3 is TGCAGTGCTATTATACAGGGGTTCGAACGCGAGCAGTACTTC.

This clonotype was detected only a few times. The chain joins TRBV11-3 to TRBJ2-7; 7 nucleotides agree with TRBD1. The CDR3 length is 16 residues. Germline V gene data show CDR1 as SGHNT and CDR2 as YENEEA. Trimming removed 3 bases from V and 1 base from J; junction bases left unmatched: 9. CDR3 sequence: CASSLSSGQPSYEQYF. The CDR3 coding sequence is TGTGCCAGCAGCTTGAGTTCGGGACAGCCGTCCTACGAGCAGTACTTC.

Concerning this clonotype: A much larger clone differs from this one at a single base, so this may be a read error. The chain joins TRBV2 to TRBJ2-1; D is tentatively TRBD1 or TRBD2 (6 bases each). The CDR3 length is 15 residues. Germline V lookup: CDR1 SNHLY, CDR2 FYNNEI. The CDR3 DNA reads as TGTACCAGCAGTGAGGAGGGGGGCCCGGGCAATGAGCAGTTCTTC. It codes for CTSSEEGGPGNEQFF. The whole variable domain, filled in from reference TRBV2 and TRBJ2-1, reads EPEVTQTPSHQVTQMGQEVILRCVPISNHLYFYWYRQILGQKVEFLVSFYNNEISEKSEIFDDQFSVERPDGSNFTLKIRSTKLEDSAMYFCTSSEEGGPGNEQFFGPGTRLTVL.

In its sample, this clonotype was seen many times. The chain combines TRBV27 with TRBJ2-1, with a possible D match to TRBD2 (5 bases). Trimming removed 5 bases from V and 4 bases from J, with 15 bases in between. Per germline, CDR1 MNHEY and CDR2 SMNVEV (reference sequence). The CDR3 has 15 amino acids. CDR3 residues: CASSTEGVGYNEQFF. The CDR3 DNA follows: TGTGCCAGCAGTACTGAGGGCGTGGGGTACAATGAGCAGTTCTTC.

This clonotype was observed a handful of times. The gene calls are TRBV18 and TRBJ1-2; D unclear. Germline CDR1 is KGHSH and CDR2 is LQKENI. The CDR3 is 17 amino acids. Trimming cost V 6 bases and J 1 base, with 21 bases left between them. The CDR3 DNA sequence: TGTGCCAGCTCCGATCGAACAGACTCTGCCATTAACTATGGCTACACCTTC. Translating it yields CASSDRTDSAINYGYTF.

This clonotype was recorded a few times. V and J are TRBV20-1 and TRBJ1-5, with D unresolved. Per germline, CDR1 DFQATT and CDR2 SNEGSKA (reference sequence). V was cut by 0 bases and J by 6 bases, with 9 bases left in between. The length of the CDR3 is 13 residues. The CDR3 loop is CSARDPNGQPQHF. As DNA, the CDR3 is TGCAGTGCTAGAGATCCTAACGGTCAGCCCCAGCATTTT.

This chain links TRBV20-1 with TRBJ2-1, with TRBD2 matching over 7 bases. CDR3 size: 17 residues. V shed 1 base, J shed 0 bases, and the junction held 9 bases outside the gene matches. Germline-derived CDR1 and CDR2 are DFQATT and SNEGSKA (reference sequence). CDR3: CSARVGTTYLSYNEQFF. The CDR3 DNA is TGCAGTGCTAGAGTTGGGACTACCTACCTCTCCTACAATGAGCAGTTCTTC.

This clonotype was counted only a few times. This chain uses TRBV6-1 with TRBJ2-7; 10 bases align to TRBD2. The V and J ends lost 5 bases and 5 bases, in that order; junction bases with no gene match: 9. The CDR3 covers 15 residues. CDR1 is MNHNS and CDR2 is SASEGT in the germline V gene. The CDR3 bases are TGTGCCAGCAGTCTATCTAGCGGGAGTTTCCACGAGCAGTACTTC. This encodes CASSLSSGSFHEQYF.

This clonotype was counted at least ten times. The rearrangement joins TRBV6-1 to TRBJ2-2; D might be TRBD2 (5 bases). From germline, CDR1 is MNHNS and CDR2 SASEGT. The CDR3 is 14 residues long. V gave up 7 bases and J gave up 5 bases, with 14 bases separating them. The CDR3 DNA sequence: TGTGCCAGCACCCCAGCCGGGGATACCGGGGAGCTGTTTTTT. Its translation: CASTPAGDTGELFF.

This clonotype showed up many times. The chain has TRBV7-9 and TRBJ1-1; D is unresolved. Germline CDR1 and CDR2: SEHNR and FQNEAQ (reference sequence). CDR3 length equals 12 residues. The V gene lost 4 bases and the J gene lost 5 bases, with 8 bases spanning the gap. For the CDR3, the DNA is TGTGCCAGCAGCTGGACGGGAACTGAAGCTTTCTTT. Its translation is CASSWTGTEAFF.

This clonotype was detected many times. Here the CDR3 DNA reads TGTGCCAGCAGTTTGAACCCCGGGACCACAACTAATGAAAAACTGTTTTTT. Its translation: CASSLNPGTTTNEKLFF. The chain is built from TRBV12-3 or TRBV12-4 and TRBJ1-4, with D tentatively TRBD1 (5 bases). This CDR3 comprises 17 residues. V was pared by 3 bases and J by 0 bases, with 14 bases between.

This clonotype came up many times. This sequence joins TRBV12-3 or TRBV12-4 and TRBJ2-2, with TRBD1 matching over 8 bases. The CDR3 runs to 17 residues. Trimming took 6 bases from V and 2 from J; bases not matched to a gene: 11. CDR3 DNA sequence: TGTGCCAGCAGCCGGGACAGGCTCCGATATAACACCGGGGAGCTGTTTTTT. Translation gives CASSRDRLRYNTGELFF.

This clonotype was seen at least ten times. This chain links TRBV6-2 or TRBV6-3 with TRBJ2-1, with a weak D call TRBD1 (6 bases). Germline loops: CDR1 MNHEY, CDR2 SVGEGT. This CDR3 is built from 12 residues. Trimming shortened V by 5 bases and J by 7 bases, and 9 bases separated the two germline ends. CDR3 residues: CASSKQGNEQFF. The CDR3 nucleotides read TGTGCCAGCAGTAAACAGGGAAATGAGCAGTTCTTC.